The rows below give T cell receptor beta chains drawn from one sample of a study of T-cell memory formation after mild COVID-19. TCRdb called the 5' RACE reads again in MiXCR, with one record for every CDR3 protein. The sample carries 400,000 or so distinct CDR3 sequences, roughly 20% recorded once. Sequenced material: PBMCs or a T cell subset sorted from them (not recorded which). Receptor source: an adult woman who had mild COVID-19 (a few samples of this study predate the infection). Cell type and time point are not known. The CDR3 runs from the conserved cysteine through the conserved F or W. D genes are given only for firm matches. Size tells how often a clone was seen (once, few, many) or the class of an expanded clone, and some rows leave it out.

few | TRBJ1-1 | TRBV6-2/TRBV6-3 | NA | TGTGCCAGTGGTCGACTGAACACTGAAGCTTTCTTT | CASGRLNTEAFF
NA | TRBJ2-5 | TRBV7-9 | TRBD1 | TGTGCCAGCAGCTCCGACAGGGACCAAGAGACCCAGTACTTC | CASSSDRDQETQYF
NA | TRBJ1-2 | TRBV5-1 | NA | TGCGCCAGCAGCCCTGGGACAACCGTGGGCTATGGCTACACCTTC | CASSPGTTVGYGYTF
NA | TRBJ2-1 | TRBV24-1 | NA | TGTGCCACCAGTGATTTAGGGACGGATCCGCCTAATGAGCAGTTCTTC | CATSDLGTDPPNEQFF
once | TRBJ2-2 | TRBV6-2/TRBV6-3 | NA | TGTGCCAGCAACCCGGACCGTTTAAATTTGGAGCTGTTTTTT | CASNPDRLNLELFF
few | TRBJ1-2 | TRBV5-1 | NA | TGCGCCAGCAGCCGCCCCGAGGCAGGGGCAAACTATGGCTACACCTTC | CASSRPEAGANYGYTF
NA | TRBJ2-1 | TRBV14 | TRBD2 | TGTGCCAGCAGCCAAGTTAGCGGGCTCAGGGATGAGCAGTTCTTC | CASSQVSGLRDEQFF
NA | TRBJ1-1 | TRBV18 | NA | TGTGCCAGCTCACCAGCACATTCAAAGGCACCGAACACTGAAGCTTTCTTT | CASSPAHSKAPNTEAFF
NA | TRBJ2-3 | TRBV9 | NA | TGTGCCAGCAGCGCGCACACAGATACGCAGTATTTT | CASSAHTDTQYF
NA | TRBJ2-1 | TRBV12-3/TRBV12-4 | NA | TGTGCCAGCAGTTTATCACCGGGTAACAATGAGCAGTTCTTC | CASSLSPGNNEQFF
NA | TRBJ2-7 | TRBV29-1 | NA | TGCAGCGTTTTCTACTACTACGAGCAGTACTTC | CSVFYYYEQYF